A selection of T cell receptor beta chains follows, all from one sample in a study of blood T cells in healthy people across ages. TCRdb used MiXCR to reprocess the 5' RACE reads, holding one entry per CDR3 protein. The sample lists about 1.7 million distinct CDR3 sequences, roughly 27% occurring once. Sequenced sample: blood. The source is a woman under 40 in good health. CDR3s include the opening cysteine and the closing phenylalanine or tryptophan. The D gene is left open where the match is weak. Not every row has a clone size; where given, it reads once, few, many or a size class.

v_gene,d_gene,abundance,j_gene,CDR3aa,CDR3nt
TRBV12-3/TRBV12-4,.,.,TRBJ2-7,CASSLAYRALYEQYF,TGTGCCAGCAGTTTAGCATATCGGGCCCTCTACGAGCAGTACTTC
TRBV12-3/TRBV12-4,.,.,TRBJ2-5,CASSFSLGGYAHNEQYF,TGTGCCAGCAGTTTCTCCTTGGGAGGTTATGCACACAATGAGCAGTACTTC
TRBV4-1,.,many,TRBJ2-7,CASSHATGRYEQYF,TGCGCCAGCAGCCACGCGACAGGGAGGTACGAGCAGTACTTC
TRBV11-2,TRBD2,.,TRBJ2-7,CASSWGPGLAATYEQYF,TGTGCCAGCAGCTGGGGGCCGGGACTAGCGGCTACCTACGAGCAGTACTTC
TRBV14,TRBD2,.,TRBJ2-2,CASSSSGRAIGELFF,TGTGCCAGCTCGTCTAGCGGGAGGGCAATCGGGGAGCTGTTTTTT
TRBV4-3,.,many,TRBJ2-4,CASSQGGGGTKNIQYF,TGCGCCAGCAGCCAAGGGGGCGGCGGGACCAAAAACATTCAGTACTTC
TRBV12-3/TRBV12-4,TRBD2,few,TRBJ2-3,CASSLRTSGRQDTQYF,TGTGCCAGCAGTTTGCGGACTAGCGGGCGGCAAGATACGCAGTATTTT
TRBV7-2,.,few,TRBJ1-6,CASTLRPGIYNSPLHF,TGTGCCAGCACCCTTCGCCCGGGAATCTATAATTCACCCCTCCACTTT
TRBV7-2,.,.,TRBJ2-1,CASTLTSGGAYNEQFF,TGTGCCAGCACCCTCACCTCGGGCGGGGCCTACAATGAGCAGTTCTTC
TRBV4-1,TRBD2,.,TRBJ2-1,CASSHPMGLADSSYNEQFF,TGCGCCAGCAGCCACCCGATGGGACTAGCGGACAGCTCCTACAATGAGCAGTTCTTC
TRBV7-6,.,few,TRBJ2-3,CASSSGPEDTQYF,TGTGCCAGCAGTTCCGGGCCTGAGGATACGCAGTATTTT
TRBV7-3,TRBD2,.,TRBJ2-3,CASSSRGGLSTDTQYF,TGTGCCAGCAGCTCGCGCGGGGGACTTAGCACAGATACGCAGTATTTT
TRBV29-1,.,many,TRBJ2-3,CSVASVGTDTQYF,TGCAGCGTTGCGTCGGTCGGCACAGATACGCAGTATTTT
TRBV29-1,TRBD1,.,TRBJ1-5,CSVSLGQGNNQPQHF,TGCAGCGTCAGTTTGGGACAGGGAAACAATCAGCCCCAGCATTTT